This passage covers 19 T cell receptor beta chains from one sample sequenced in a study of healthy donors' naive CD4 and CD8 T cells (dated by TCRdb to the mid-2010s). Data came from a 454 GS FLX Titanium. TCR libraries were built from about 500 ng of total RNA with a previously published linear amplification protocol. In TCRdb, the public reads were trimmed at Q25 with fastp and aligned with MiXCR, with productive beta chains retained. Under each unique CDR3 protein, matching rows form one entry showing the most common genes and DNA. This sample is represented by approximately 200,000 distinct CDR3 sequences; around 74% of them were singletons. The ten largest account for roughly 2.3% of the sample. The sample comprised naive CD4+ and CD8+ T cells sorted from blood, pooled from several donors. The sample's cell subset or site label, in plain terms: FACS-sorted naive CD4+ (CD45RO-CD45RA+) and naive CD8+ (CD45RA+CD27bright) T cells. The receptors derive from a pool of human donors in good health; the sample pools cells from several healthy donors.

This chain joins TRBV5-5 and TRBJ2-7; D possibly matches TRBD1 or TRBD2 (5 bases each). CDR3 length: 12 amino acids. Germline V gene sequence: CDR1 SGHKS, CDR2 YYEKEE (reference sequence). V was shortened by 7 bases and J by 6 bases, with 14 bases between the two germline ends. CDR3 amino acids: CASSGPFPEQYF. The CDR3, as DNA: TGTGCCAGCTCGGGACCCTTCCCCGAGCAGTACTTC. Drawing the rest from reference TRBV5-5 and TRBJ2-7, the complete variable domain is DAGVTQSPTHLIKTRGQQVTLRCSPISGHKSVSWYQQVLGQGPQFIFQYYEKEERGRGNFPDRFSARQFPNYSSELNVNALLLGDSALYLCASSGPFPEQYFGPGTRLTVT.

This chain uses TRBV27 with TRBJ1-2, with D possibly being TRBD1 (5 bases). Trimming took 3 bases from V and 8 from J, leaving 16 bases between them. This CDR3 comprises 14 residues. Germline loops: CDR1 MNHEY, CDR2 SMNVEV (reference sequence). The CDR3 DNA reads TGTGCCAGCAGTTTGGGCCCCCAGGGTTACGGCTACACCTTC. Translated: CASSLGPQGYGYTF.

V usage is TRBV6-5 and J usage is TRBJ1-2; D is perhaps TRBD1 (6 bases). This CDR3 has 15 residues. Germline values: CDR1 MNHEY, CDR2 SVGAGI. The V end was cut by 0 bases, the J end by 4 bases, with 12 bases between. The CDR3 reads CASSYSGAHIYGYTF. The CDR3 region has the DNA TGTGCCAGCAGTTACTCGGGGGCTCACATCTATGGCTACACCTTC.

This clonotype was seen a few times. J is TRBJ2-7 and V is TRBV5-6, with a tentative D call TRBD1 (5 bases). Trimming removed 2 bases at V and 2 bases at J, with 8 bases between. CDR1 and CDR2 (germline): SGHDT, YYEEEE. The CDR3 has 13 residues. DNA of the CDR3: TGTGCCAGCAGCTTCGACAGCGCCTACGAGCAGTACTTC. The encoded protein is CASSFDSAYEQYF. The whole variable domain, remainder taken from reference TRBV5-6 and TRBJ2-7, is DAGVTQSPTHLIKTRGQQVTLRCSPKSGHDTVSWYQQALGQGPQFIFQYYEEEERQRGNFPDRFSGHQFPNYSSELNVNALLLGDSALYLCASSFDSAYEQYFGPGTRLTVT.

The rearrangement uses TRBV29-1 and TRBJ2-2; TRBD1 is a possible D gene (6 bases). V lost 5 bases and J 5 bases, leaving 15 bases between the germline ends. CDR3 length: 14 amino acids. CDR1 SQVTM and CDR2 ANQGSEA come from the germline V gene. The CDR3 nucleotides read TGCAGCGTTCTACAGGGATCAGGTACCGGGGAGCTGTTTTTT. Amino acids: CSVLQGSGTGELFF.

The chain combines TRBV19 with TRBJ1-2, with D unclear. Between the trimmed V and J ends, which lost 3 bases and 1 base, there was a span of 6 bases. The CDR3 length is 13 residues. The germline V gene has CDR1 LNHDA and CDR2 SQIVND (reference sequence). This CDR3 reads CASSIMVNYGYTF. DNA of the CDR3: TGTGCCAGTAGTATTATGGTTAACTATGGCTACACCTTC.

This rearrangement joins TRBV15 to TRBJ2-7; D may correspond to TRBD1 or TRBD2 (5 bases each). V lost 1 base, J lost 0 bases, and 10 bases lay in between. The CDR3 spans 15 residues. Germline V gene data show CDR1 as LNHNV and CDR2 as YYDKDF (reference sequence). The CDR3 loop is CATSRVSGSSYEQYF. In nucleotides, the CDR3 is TGTGCCACCAGCAGAGTGTCAGGGAGCTCCTACGAGCAGTACTTC.

The chain carries TRBV7-8 and TRBJ1-5; D unresolved. CDR3 length: 13 residues. Looked up from germline, CDR1 is SGHVS and CDR2 is FQNEAQ. Trimming took 2 bases from V and 5 from J, leaving 7 bases between them. The CDR3 is CASSLTDDQPQHF. CDR3 in DNA: TGTGCCAGCAGCTTAACGGACGATCAGCCCCAGCATTTT.

This clonotype occurred once. J is TRBJ2-7 and V is TRBV6-2 or TRBV6-3; 7 bases map to TRBD2. Germline assignment: CDR1 MNHEY and CDR2 SVGEGT. V lost 8 bases and J lost 5; bases outside the gene matches: 9. CDR3 length: 13 amino acids. CDR3 in DNA: TGTGCCAGCGGCGGGGGACTTCATCACGAGCAGTACTTC. Its protein is CASGGGLHHEQYF.

This clonotype was seen a handful of times. The rearrangement uses TRBV5-4 and TRBJ2-7, with TRBD2 as a possible D gene (5 bases). Germline assignment: CDR1 SGHNT and CDR2 YYREEE (reference sequence). V shed 5 bases and J shed 5 bases, with 14 bases lying between them. The CDR3 is 13 residues long. Here the CDR3 reads CASSPAWRNEQYF. The DNA for the CDR3 is TGTGCCAGCAGTCCGGCGTGGAGGAACGAGCAGTACTTC. The full variable domain, its missing parts supplied by reference TRBV5-4 and TRBJ2-7, is ETGVTQSPTHLIKTRGQQVTLRCSSQSGHNTVSWYQQALGQGPQFIFQYYREEENGRGNFPPRFSGLQFPNYSSELNVNALELDDSALYLCASSPAWRNEQYFGPGTRLTVT.

The chain has TRBV10-3 and TRBJ2-7, with TRBD2 identical over 11 bases. V dropped 5 bases and J dropped 4; count of bases not matched to a gene: 7. The CDR3 length is 15 residues. Germline CDR1 reads ENHRY; CDR2 reads SYGVKD. This chain's CDR3 is CAISKGTSGEYEQYF. The CDR3, as DNA: TGTGCCATCAGTAAAGGGACTAGCGGAGAATACGAGCAGTACTTC.

This clonotype showed up just a few times. The chain links TRBV6-5 to TRBJ1-5; perhaps TRBD1 as D (6 bases). The V end was cut by 5 bases, the J end by 1 base, with 9 bases between. Germline V gives CDR1 MNHEY, CDR2 SVGAGI. The CDR3 loop spans 14 amino acids. The CDR3 spells CASSLDRSNQPQHF. Written as DNA, the CDR3 is TGTGCCAGCAGTCTGGACAGAAGCAATCAGCCCCAGCATTTT.

This clonotype was counted a few times. The genes are TRBV29-1 and TRBJ1-2, with a possible D match to TRBD1 (5 bases). In germline, CDR1 is SQVTM, CDR2 ANQGSEA. This CDR3 comprises 14 residues. Between the trimmed V and J ends, which lost 5 bases and 0 bases, there was a span of 13 bases. The CDR3 region is CSVRSDSTNYGYTF. As DNA, the CDR3 is TGCAGCGTTCGCAGTGACAGTACTAACTATGGCTACACCTTC.

This chain uses TRBV29-1 with TRBJ2-5; 14 bases map to TRBD2. This CDR3 has 17 amino acids. Unmatched junction bases numbered 10, after V lost 3 bases and J lost 4 bases. Germline V lookup: CDR1 SQVTM, CDR2 ANQGSEA. Written as DNA, the CDR3 is TGCAGCGTTGAGGATCTGACTAGCGGGAGGGCCGGAGAGACCCAGTACTTC. Amino acids: CSVEDLTSGRAGETQYF. Combining the CDR3 with reference TRBV29-1 and TRBJ2-5 gives the whole variable domain SAVISQKPSRDICQRGTSLTIQCQVDSQVTMMFWYRQQPGQSLTLIATANQGSEATYESGFVIDKFPISRPNLTFSTLTVSNMSPEDSSIYLCSVEDLTSGRAGETQYFGPGTRLLVL.

This clonotype was observed once. CDR3 protein: CSAHPDGRGNEQYF. CDR3 bases: TGCAGTGCCCACCCTGACGGACGAGGTAACGAGCAGTACTTC. The chain links TRBV20-1 to TRBJ2-7, with D unclear. V shed 6 bases and J shed 5 bases, with 20 bases lying between them. There are 14 residues in the CDR3. Germline CDR1 is DFQATT and CDR2 is SNEGSKA (reference sequence).

To note about this clonotype: Here the CDR3 omits its conserved ending phenylalanine or tryptophan, so a read error is the likely source. This chain links TRBV29-1 with TRBJ1-2, with D unresolved. CDR1 SQVTM and CDR2 ANQGSEA come from the germline V gene. This CDR3 is 13 amino acids long. V was pared by 4 bases and J by 4 bases, with 13 bases between. The CDR3 loop is CSVGLGEFYGYTL. The CDR3, as DNA: TGCAGCGTTGGTCTCGGGGAATTCTATGGCTACACCCTC.

The gene calls are TRBV29-1 and TRBJ2-1, with 12 bases that match TRBD2. The CDR3 has 11 residues. Looked up from germline, CDR1 is SQVTM and CDR2 is ANQGSEA. J was trimmed by 15 bases and V by 4 bases; bases with no gene match: 4. The CDR3 DNA follows: TGCAGCGTTGCACTAGCGGGAGGTCTGTTCTTC. Translating gives CSVALAGGLFF.

About this clonotype itself: The junction differs from germline at one of its ends, possibly a read error. V is TRBV6-5 and J is TRBJ2-7; unclear D gene. Germline V gives CDR1 MNHEY, CDR2 SVGAGI. This CDR3 comprises 9 residues. Written as DNA, the CDR3 is TGCCTTCCCCCGGACGAGCAGTACTTC. As protein: CLPPDEQYF.

V and J are TRBV27 and TRBJ2-3; D is ambiguous. Germline V CDR1 and CDR2: MNHEY, SMNVEV (reference sequence). Trimming took 4 bases from V and 3 from J, leaving 11 bases between them. The CDR3 is made up of 14 amino acids. This CDR3 reads CASSSDVGTDTQYF. The DNA for the CDR3 is TGTGCCAGCAGTTCCGATGTGGGTACAGATACGCAGTATTTT.